These 11 T cell receptor beta chains were sequenced from one sample in a study of T cells in Graves' hyperthyroidism and ophthalmopathy. Amplification targeted TCR beta CDR3 regions from RNA transcripts. The HTBI primer set drove a first-round RT-PCR of the TCR CDR3. One entry per CDR3 protein, called by TCRdb with MiXCR from the multiplex PCR reads. The sample has roughly 330,000 distinct CDR3 sequences, around 17% seen once. The material sequenced was blood. Source of these receptors: a man aged 25-45 years with Graves' hyperthyroidism.

V gene TRBV27 combines with J gene TRBJ2-3, with 9 positions matching TRBD1. This CDR3 is 15 amino acids long. Per the germline V gene, CDR1 is MNHEY and CDR2 is SMNVEV (reference sequence). With 3 bases clipped from V and 6 bases from J, the junction kept 7 bases outside the gene matches. The CDR3 region has the DNA TGTGCCAGCAGTTTCTCCGGGACAGGGACCGATACGCAGTATTTT. Translated, it gives CASSFSGTGTDTQYF.

This chain links TRBV19 with TRBJ1-5; D may be TRBD1 (5 bases). V dropped 5 bases and J dropped 6 bases, with 17 bases sitting between them. Germline loops: CDR1 LNHDA, CDR2 SQIVND (reference sequence). This CDR3 spans 15 amino acids. As DNA, the CDR3 is TGTGCCAGTAGTGGGGCCTCGGGGGGTGGTCAGCCCCAGCATTTT. Translating gives CASSGASGGGQPQHF.

This clonotype was counted many times. This chain links TRBV2 with TRBJ2-3; 7 bases are a match to TRBD1. The CDR3 sequence is 16 residues long. The J segment lost 4 bases and the V segment lost 7 bases, leaving 14 bases of the junction unmatched. Germline loops: CDR1 SNHLY, CDR2 FYNNEI. In DNA, the CDR3 is TGTGCCAGCAACACAGGACAGGCGCACGGGGCAGATACGCAGTATTTT. Amino acids: CASNTGQAHGADTQYF.

The sample holds many counts of this clonotype. V gene TRBV10-3 combines with J gene TRBJ1-1, with 10 bases identical to TRBD1. The CDR3 consists of 15 residues. Per germline, CDR1 ENHRY and CDR2 SYGVKD. Unmatched junction bases numbered 7, after V lost 8 bases and J lost 1 base. The CDR3 region is CAILGTGDGNTEAFF. CDR3 in DNA: TGTGCCATCCTCGGGACAGGGGATGGGAACACTGAAGCTTTCTTT.

This clonotype appeared many times. The chain is built from TRBV5-1 and TRBJ2-3; a weak D match, TRBD1 (6 bases). Germline V gene sequence: CDR1 SGHRS, CDR2 YFSETQ. V lost 2 bases to trimming and J lost 4 bases, with 11 bases between them. The CDR3 has 14 residues. CDR3 protein: CASSLRPGADTQYF. For the CDR3, the DNA is TGCGCCAGCAGCTTAAGGCCAGGGGCAGATACGCAGTATTTT.

This clonotype came up a few times. V and J are TRBV14 and TRBJ2-6; no firm D call. Germline V CDR1 and CDR2: SGHDN, FVKESK. V lost 4 bases to trimming and J lost 13 bases, with 20 bases between them. This CDR3 is built from 15 residues. DNA for the CDR3: TGTGCCAGCAGCCGGATTTACGGTACAGTTCTAGTCCTGACTTTC. It codes for CASSRIYGTVLVLTF.

The chain couples TRBV28 to TRBJ2-7, with 9 positions matching TRBD2. The CDR3 loop spans 15 amino acids. Trimming removed 10 bases from V and 3 bases from J; junction bases left unmatched: 13. Germline V lookup: CDR1 MDHEN, CDR2 SYDVKM. As DNA, the CDR3 is TGTGCCACTCAGGGGTCGGCGGGAGGGAACTACGAGCAGTACTTC. This translates into CATQGSAGGNYEQYF.

There are a few counts of this clonotype. The chain employs TRBV19 and TRBJ2-2, with 11 bases fitting TRBD2. The CDR3 covers 16 residues. Germline V CDR1 and CDR2: LNHDA, SQIVND (reference sequence). The V segment lost 5 bases and the J segment 0 bases; nucleotides outside the gene matches: 2. The CDR3: CASSLAGGSNTGELFF. The CDR3 DNA follows: TGTGCCAGTAGTCTAGCGGGAGGTTCGAACACCGGGGAGCTGTTTTTT.

This chain joins TRBV12-3 or TRBV12-4 and TRBJ1-1; D is uncertain. The CDR3 is 16 residues long. The V end was cut by 5 bases, the J end by 2 bases, with 18 bases between. CDR3 coding DNA: TGTGCCAGCAGTCCTCTACCGGACCACTTTAACACTGAAGCTTTCTTT. Translated, it gives CASSPLPDHFNTEAFF.

The chain uses TRBV5-1 and TRBJ2-1; D is undetermined. The germline gives CDR1 SGHRS, CDR2 YFSETQ. The length of the CDR3 is 13 residues. V lost 0 bases, J lost 6 bases, and 7 bases lay in between. CDR3 amino acids: CASSLGSSNEQFF. DNA for the CDR3: TGCGCCAGCAGCTTGGGTAGTAGCAATGAGCAGTTCTTC.

In its sample, this clonotype was seen a few times. The rearrangement joins TRBV20-1 to TRBJ2-1; D is unresolved. The CDR3 totals 13 residues. V was pared by 3 bases and J by 6 bases, with 12 bases between. Germline assignment: CDR1 DFQATT and CDR2 SNEGSKA (reference sequence). This CDR3 reads CSASARTPNEQFF. DNA of the CDR3: TGCAGTGCTAGTGCTAGAACCCCCAATGAGCAGTTCTTC.